This T cell receptor beta chain was recorded in a study of PD-L1 blockade in urothelial cancer listed by TCRdb under 2017. About the full investigation: Every patient began therapy in about 2014 and was given atezolizumab 1,200 mg intravenously every 3 weeks. About 90% of the roughly 30 patients were males with bladder-origin urothelial cancer, and about 65% of the 29 reported a prior smoking history. An ECOG performance status of 0 or 1 was recorded for the patients, and 0 to 3 prior chemotherapy regimens had been received by the patients. Blood samples were analyzed 3 weeks after the start of treatment (second dose) and 6 weeks after the start of treatment. A median of around 150,000 T cells and approximately 83,000 unique TCRs was obtained from blood samples, and a median clonality of around 0.072 was observed. The study was an exploratory multi-omic analysis of somatic, immune and clinical correlates of response to PD-L1 blockade with atezolizumab in urothelial cancer. Pretreatment tumor samples and matched peripheral blood, collected serially before and after atezolizumab treatment, underwent TCR sequencing. Durable clinical benefit was defined as progression-free survival longer than 6 months, and TCR features were also tested against progression-free and overall survival. In the same patients, pretreatment tumors underwent whole exome sequencing and RNA sequencing in addition to TCR sequencing. About 10 patients achieved durable clinical benefit and approximately 19 did not. Pretreatment blood TCR-seq was available for 27 to 30 patients, at least one posttreatment blood collection was obtained for some 24 patients, and tumor TCR-seq was available for some 24 patients.

Synthetic TCR analog templates were spiked into each PCR so that absolute template abundance could be estimated from read counts. The immunoSEQ assay was used to amplify TCRbeta CDR3 regions from genomic DNA with bias-controlled V and J gene primers. Rearranged TCRbeta segments were sequenced at approximately 20X coverage. The original methods were these. Sequencing errors were corrected by clustering, and CDR3s were annotated against IMGT so that V, D and J genes could be assigned. Downstream analyses used only productive TCRbeta rearrangements, leaving out any out-of-frame or stop-codon sequences. To compute clonality, Shannon entropy was normalized by the log of the number of unique productive sequences and then subtracted from one. Clones differing between time points or between blood and tumor were identified using Fisher's exact test with Benjamini-Hochberg correction, with an adjusted p below 0.01 applied as the threshold. In its TCRdb copy, this immuneACCESS table keeps in-frame sequences only and misses some clones. Where compared with another copy, unresolved V genes explain less than half of these, and the others have no known cause. V, J and clone size reflect that table, while D and trimming were determined from the DNA. The sample table contains 85,000 to 95,000 clones; only one count was recorded for 90% of them. The ten largest clonotypes hold 1.5% to 2% of the sample.

The meaning of the sample's time point label: pretreatment peripheral blood. The cohort included 29 patients with locally advanced or metastatic urothelial carcinoma who were treated at Memorial Sloan Kettering on a trial protocol. Peripheral blood mononuclear cells were collected pretreatment and during treatment, with between 1 and 8 total time points obtained per patient. The Qiagen DNeasy Blood extraction kit was used to purify genomic DNA from total PBMCs and from tumor samples. Collected pretreatment and during treatment, PBMCs were isolated and stored as previously described. Paper-wide results and their limitations: Because the sample size was small (n ≈ 29) and many exploratory analyses were performed, the results are intended to be hypothesis-generating. A pretreatment peripheral blood TCR clonality below the median was linked to improved progression-free and overall survival. Greater expansion of tumor-associated TCR clones in peripheral blood 3 weeks after the start of treatment was observed in patients with durable benefit (n ≈ 20, p = 0.022).

Of note for this clone: Its antigen specificity is not known. No much larger clonotype is one base removed from it; base qualities were not supplied.

Ends trimmed: V by 10 bases, J by 3 bases; bases unmatched to a gene: 8. The germline V gene (reference sequence) sets CDR1 to LNHDA and CDR2 to SQIVND. The CDR3 holds 13 amino acids from the cysteine to the phenylalanine. The CDR3 DNA has 39 bases and is translated from base 1. The chain couples TRBV19 to TRBJ2-5; 7 central bases correspond to TRBD1. The TCR was taken from a man aged 60-69 years with urothelial cancer. The input for sequencing was PBMCs, taken around atezolizumab (anti-PD-L1) treatment. The CDR3 in this case is CATRGTAKETQYF. The bases are TGTGCCACCCGAGGGACAGCCAAAGAGACCCAGTACTTC.